These 13 T cell receptor beta chains share one sample of origin, sequenced in a study of T cells in localized non-small cell lung cancer. Profiled with immunoSEQ multiplex PCR; TCRdb holds only in-frame clones, not every one. Seen here are under 25,000 clones, 80% to 90% observed once, and the top ten hold under 25%. Sequences were derived from PBMCs, sampled before any cancer treatment. The source is a man aged 35-69 years with stage II squamous cell lung carcinoma.

This clone was observed once. The chain has TRBV27 and TRBJ1-1, with D possibly being TRBD1 (6 bases). Germline-derived CDR1 and CDR2 are MNHEY and SMNVEV (reference sequence). V gave up 1 base and J gave up 4 bases, with 10 bases separating them. The CDR3 runs 14 residues. The CDR3, as DNA: TGTGCCAGCAGTTTATATTCCAGGGGCACTGAAGCTTTCTTT. Protein: CASSLYSRGTEAFF.

This clone was counted a few times. The chain carries TRBV21-1 and TRBJ2-4; the table's D gene call, TRBD1, was not cross checked with the DNA. TRBV21-1 is reported as a pseudogene. The CDR3 totals 20 residues. The chain's CDR3 is CASSLHYRDRGQGTKNIQYF. The CDR3 DNA is TGTGCCAGCAGCCTTCACTACCGGGACAGGGGGCAAGGAACCAAAAACATTCAGTACTTC.

The table lists this clone with a few counts. The chain is built from TRBV7-3 and TRBJ2-1, with D maybe TRBD1 (6 bases). V was cut by 5 bases and J by 9 bases, with 17 bases left in between. Germline V gene lookup returns CDR1 SGHTA and CDR2 FQGTGA. This CDR3 region has 14 residues. The CDR3: CASSPQTGSTEQFF. CDR3 bases: TGTGCCAGCAGCCCCCAGACAGGTTCGACTGAGCAGTTCTTC.

The chain joins TRBV28 to TRBJ2-7; maybe TRBD1 (6 bases). Per germline, CDR1 MDHEN and CDR2 SYDVKM. Trimming removed 6 bases at V and 5 bases at J, with 14 bases between. CDR3 length equals 13 residues. The CDR3 here is CASSPRAGDEQYF. The CDR3 region has the DNA TGTGCCAGCAGCCCTAGGGCAGGGGACGAGCAGTACTTC.

The V call is TRBV7-3, the J call TRBJ2-5, with TRBD2 as a possible D gene (6 bases). CDR3 length: 14 amino acids. Germline CDR1 SGHTA, CDR2 FQGTGA. V gave up 2 bases and J gave up 4 bases, with 11 bases separating them. The CDR3 loop is CASSLLGGLETQYF. In nucleotides, the CDR3 is TGTGCCAGCAGCTTACTGGGGGGTCTAGAGACCCAGTACTTC.

This clone showed up just a few times. The chain carries TRBV2 and TRBJ1-1; D remains ambiguous. The V end was cut by 4 bases, the J end by 3 bases, with 12 bases between. The CDR3 loop spans 14 amino acids. The germline V gene has CDR1 SNHLY and CDR2 FYNNEI. Here the CDR3 DNA reads TGTGCCAGCAGTGGAGAAGGTGGGGACACTGAAGCTTTCTTT. It yields the protein CASSGEGGDTEAFF.

J is TRBJ2-6 and V is TRBV5-6; 9 positions agree with TRBD1. J lost 1 base, V lost 4 bases, and 6 bases had no gene match. Germline loops: CDR1 SGHDT, CDR2 YYEEEE. This CDR3 has 17 residues. This CDR3 reads CASSPVQGASGANVLTF. Written as DNA, the CDR3 is TGTGCCAGCAGCCCGGTACAGGGGGCGTCTGGGGCCAACGTCCTGACTTTC.

V gene TRBV15 combines with J gene TRBJ2-3; D is perhaps TRBD2 (5 bases). The CDR3 sequence is 14 residues long. Trimming removed 1 base at V and 4 bases at J, with 9 bases between. Germline CDR1 and CDR2: LNHNV and YYDKDF (reference sequence). CDR3 bases: TGTGCCACCAGCAGAGGGCTTAGCGCAGATACGCAGTATTTT. Translation: CATSRGLSADTQYF.

The V and J genes are TRBV6-5 and TRBJ1-2, with a tentative D call TRBD1 (6 bases). Trimming took off 2 bases at V and 2 bases at J, with 6 bases between the two ends. Per the germline V gene, CDR1 is MNHEY and CDR2 is SVGAGI. The CDR3 contains 13 residues. The CDR3 here is CASSYQGNYGYTF. The DNA of the CDR3 is TGTGCCAGCAGTTACCAGGGGAACTATGGCTACACCTTC.

This chain uses TRBV7-9 with TRBJ2-7; 12 bases map to TRBD2. After removal of 5 bases from V and 5 bases from J, the junction contained 7 bases not matched to a gene. Germline V CDR1 and CDR2: SEHNR, FQNEAQ (reference sequence). The CDR3 is made up of 15 amino acids. CDR3 DNA: TGTGCCAGCAGCCCGTGGACTAGCGGGATCGACGAGCAGTACTTC. This gives the protein CASSPWTSGIDEQYF.

The chain joins TRBV30 to TRBJ2-3; a possible D gene is TRBD2 (6 bases). V was clipped by 0 bases and J by 5 bases, with 15 bases between them. This CDR3 contains 15 residues. The germline gives CDR1 GTSNPN, CDR2 SVGIG (reference sequence). CDR3 protein: CAWSVKGGLVDTQYF. The CDR3 region has the DNA TGTGCCTGGAGTGTAAAAGGAGGGTTGGTAGATACGCAGTATTTT.

The chain has TRBV9 and TRBJ1-5; 9 positions match TRBD1. The CDR3 extends over 15 amino acids. CDR1 is SGDLS and CDR2 is YYNGEE in the germline V gene. V trimming: 3 bases; J trimming: 5 bases; junction bases outside the gene matches: 6. CDR3 sequence (DNA): TGTGCCAGCAGCGCCGGGACAGGGATTTATCAGCCCCAGCATTTT. Amino acids: CASSAGTGIYQPQHF.

The chain combines TRBV19 with TRBJ1-4; D call uncertain. This CDR3 is built from 14 residues. Germline loops: CDR1 LNHDA, CDR2 SQIVND (reference sequence). The V end was cut by 5 bases, the J end by 7 bases, with 14 bases between. The CDR3 nucleotides read TGTGCCAGTAGTCCTAAGGGTTACGGTGAAAAACTGTTTTTT. Translated: CASSPKGYGEKLFF.